Following are 18 T cell receptor beta chains from one sample sequenced in a study of blood T cell repertoires in COVID-19. The method was immunoSEQ multiplex PCR; TCRdb's version includes in-frame clones alone and lacks a portion of them. The top ten clones hold approximately 15% of a sample with roughly 64,000 clones, 78% of them seen once. The sample was peripheral blood. All receptors come from a man in his fifties or sixties with COVID-19, enrolled during active disease.

The chain has TRBV2 and TRBJ1-6; D remains ambiguous. V lost 2 bases to trimming and J lost 9 bases, with 17 bases between them. CDR1 is SNHLY and CDR2 is FYNNEI in the germline V gene. This CDR3 has 16 amino acids. CDR3 DNA sequence: TGTGCCAGCAGTGAAATGATAGGCGGCGGGGTTTCACCCCTCCACTTT. It yields the protein CASSEMIGGGVSPLHF.

This chain joins TRBV6-5 and TRBJ2-4, with D tentatively TRBD1 (6 bases). This CDR3 is built from 14 residues. CDR1 MNHEY and CDR2 SVGAGI come from the germline V gene. Deletions cut 6 bases from V and 0 bases from J, with 9 bases between. The CDR3 coding sequence is TGTGCCAGCAGGGACAGCCCAGCCAAAAACATTCAGTACTTC. Translated: CASRDSPAKNIQYF.

The J gene is TRBJ1-6, the V gene TRBV7-3; TRBD1 matches 8 bases. This CDR3 spans 14 amino acids. After removal of 5 bases from V and 9 bases from J, the junction contained 6 bases not matched to a gene. Germline assignment: CDR1 SGHTA and CDR2 FQGTGA. The DNA for the CDR3 is TGTGCCAGCAGCGCGACAGGGGCGCGTTCACCCCTCCACTTT. It is translated as CASSATGARSPLHF.

The V gene is TRBV2, the J gene TRBJ2-7; the match to TRBD2 covers 10 bases. Germline values: CDR1 SNHLY, CDR2 FYNNEI. The CDR3 has 14 residues. The junction had 7 bases not matched to a gene; V was cut back by 7 bases and J by 4 bases. The CDR3 bases are TGTGCCAGCAAAAAGCGGGAGGGTTCATACGAGCAGTACTTC. Translation: CASKKREGSYEQYF.

This sequence joins TRBV28 and TRBJ1-4, with 12 bases lining up with TRBD1. J was trimmed by 10 bases and V by 4 bases; bases with no gene match: 7. The CDR3 consists of 15 residues. Germline V gene data show CDR1 as MDHEN and CDR2 as SYDVKM. The CDR3 sequence is CASSSAGTGGGKLFF. In DNA form, the CDR3 reads TGTGCCAGCAGTTCAGCCGGGACAGGGGGCGGAAAACTGTTTTTT.

This sequence joins TRBV24-1 and TRBJ2-7; 7 nucleotides line up with TRBD1. CDR1 and CDR2 (germline): KGHDR, SFDVKD. Trimming removed 2 bases from V and 2 bases from J; junction bases left unmatched: 5. The CDR3 consists of 15 residues. CDR3 protein: CATSDSGQVAYEQYF. CDR3 sequence (DNA): TGTGCCACCAGTGATTCCGGACAGGTCGCCTACGAGCAGTACTTC.

The chain employs TRBV12-3 or TRBV12-4 and TRBJ1-5, with 7 bases matching TRBD1. The length of the CDR3 is 13 residues. After removal of 5 bases from V and 5 bases from J, the junction contained 3 bases not matched to a gene. CDR3 region: CASSLRGDQPQHF. The CDR3 DNA follows: TGTGCCAGCAGTCTCAGGGGGGATCAGCCCCAGCATTTT.

The chain links TRBV5-4 to TRBJ1-2; 10 bases map to TRBD1. The V and J ends lost 4 bases and 2 bases, in that order; junction bases with no gene match: 2. The CDR3 has 14 amino acids. The germline CDR1 and CDR2 sequences are SGHNT and YYREEE (reference sequence). The CDR3 DNA reads TGTGCCAGCAGCCTGACAGGGGGCAACTATGGCTACACCTTC. It is translated as CASSLTGGNYGYTF.

The rearrangement uses TRBV5-1 and TRBJ2-7; 10 nucleotides line up with TRBD1. The germline gives CDR1 SGHRS, CDR2 YFSETQ. V trimming: 7 bases; J trimming: 5 bases; junction bases outside the gene matches: 12. This CDR3 is built from 15 residues. The DNA for the CDR3 is TGCGCCAGCCGGCAGAGGACAGGGGGTTTCGACGAGCAGTACTTC. Translating it yields CASRQRTGGFDEQYF.

The V and J genes are TRBV28 and TRBJ2-1; 10 bases align to TRBD2. V lost 5 bases, J lost 7 bases, and 8 bases stayed unmatched. The CDR3 length is 15 residues. Germline CDR1 is MDHEN and CDR2 is SYDVKM. In DNA, the CDR3 is TGTGCCAGCAGTCAAGCGGGGGGGTTACGAAATGAGCAGTTCTTC. Its translation: CASSQAGGLRNEQFF.

This clone was counted only a few times. The gene calls are TRBV19 and TRBJ1-4, with 8 bases that match TRBD1. The CDR3 has 13 amino acids. V shed 7 bases and J 7 bases; nucleotides not matched to a gene: 5. The germline V gene has CDR1 LNHDA and CDR2 SQIVND (reference sequence). CDR3 in DNA: TGTGCCAGTAACGACAGGGGTAGTGAAAAACTGTTTTTT. Translating it yields CASNDRGSEKLFF.

The rearrangement joins TRBV10-3 to TRBJ2-2; 10 nucleotides match TRBD1. J lost 5 bases, V lost 5 bases, and 5 bases had no gene match. The CDR3 sequence is 15 residues long. The germline CDR1 and CDR2 sequences are ENHRY and SYGVKD. The CDR3 DNA reads TGTGCCATCAGTCCGAGACAGGGGGCAACCGGGGAGCTGTTTTTT. Translated: CAISPRQGATGELFF.

The CDR3, as DNA: TGTGCCAGTAGTATAGACAGCAGGTCCTATGGCTACACCTTC. Its translation is CASSIDSRSYGYTF. The genes are TRBV19 and TRBJ1-2; D is unclear. Deletions cut 0 bases from V and 4 bases from J, with 9 bases between. CDR3 length: 14 residues. Per germline, CDR1 LNHDA and CDR2 SQIVND (reference sequence). The variable domain in full, with the rest retrieved from reference TRBV19 and TRBJ1-2, is DGGITQSPKYLFRKEGQNVTLSCEQNLNHDAMYWYRQDPGQGLRLIYYSQIVNDFQKGDIAEGYSVSREKKESFPLTVTSAQKNPTAFYLCASSIDSRSYGYTFGSGTRLTVV.

V is TRBV30 and J is TRBJ2-7; 7 bases are shared with TRBD2. The germline gives CDR1 GTSNPN, CDR2 SVGIG (reference sequence). The V and J ends lost 8 bases and 7 bases, in that order; junction bases with no gene match: 14. The CDR3 is 13 amino acids. CDR3 sequence (DNA): TGTGCCGGGGGAGGGCTAGCGGCCGGGGAGCAGTACTTC. Encoded protein: CAGGGLAAGEQYF.

The chain carries TRBV3-1 (or the pseudogene TRBV3-2) and TRBJ2-5; D may be TRBD1 (6 bases). Germline V gives CDR1 LGHDT, CDR2 YNNKEL (reference sequence). V shed 4 bases and J shed 7 bases, with 19 bases lying between them. The CDR3 is 15 residues long. The CDR3 DNA follows: TGTGCCAGCAGCCCCCCAGGGGCTGGTCCCAGGACCCAGTACTTC. Its protein is CASSPPGAGPRTQYF.

V is TRBV5-1 and J is TRBJ1-2, with D perhaps TRBD1 (5 bases). The V and J ends lost 1 base and 8 bases respectively, with 15 bases between them. The CDR3 has 14 amino acids. Germline CDR1 is SGHRS and CDR2 is YFSETQ. The CDR3 sequence is CASSLFGGDGGYTF. DNA for the CDR3: TGCGCCAGCAGCTTGTTCGGGGGTGATGGAGGCTACACCTTC.

This chain links TRBV3-1 (or the pseudogene TRBV3-2) with TRBJ2-1; D perhaps matches TRBD1 (5 bases). The germline V and J ends were trimmed by 0 bases and 6 bases, with 21 bases remaining between them. Germline V CDR1 and CDR2: LGHDT, YNNKEL (reference sequence). The CDR3 is made up of 18 amino acids. Written as DNA, the CDR3 is TGTGCCAGCAGCCAAGAAATATACTGGACACCCCAAGGCAATGAGCAGTTCTTC. Translating gives CASSQEIYWTPQGNEQFF.

The chain combines TRBV6-1 with TRBJ2-7, with D possibly matching TRBD1 (6 bases). The germline V and J ends were trimmed by 3 bases and 2 bases, with 11 bases remaining between them. CDR1 and CDR2 from the germline V gene are MNHNS and SASEGT. This CDR3 contains 14 residues. The CDR3 is CASSDRDRPYEQYF. The CDR3 nucleotides are TGTGCCAGCAGTGATCGAGACAGGCCCTACGAGCAGTACTTC.